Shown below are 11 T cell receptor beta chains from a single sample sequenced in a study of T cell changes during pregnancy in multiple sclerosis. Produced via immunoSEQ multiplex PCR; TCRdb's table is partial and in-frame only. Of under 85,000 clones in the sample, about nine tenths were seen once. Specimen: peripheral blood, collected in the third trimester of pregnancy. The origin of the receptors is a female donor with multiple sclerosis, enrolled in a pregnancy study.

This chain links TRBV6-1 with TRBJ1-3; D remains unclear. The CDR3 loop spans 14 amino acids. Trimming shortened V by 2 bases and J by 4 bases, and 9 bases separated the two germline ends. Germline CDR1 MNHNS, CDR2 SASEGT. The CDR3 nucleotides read TGTGCCAGCAGTGAACTAGCTATGGGAAACACCATATATTTT. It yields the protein CASSELAMGNTIYF.

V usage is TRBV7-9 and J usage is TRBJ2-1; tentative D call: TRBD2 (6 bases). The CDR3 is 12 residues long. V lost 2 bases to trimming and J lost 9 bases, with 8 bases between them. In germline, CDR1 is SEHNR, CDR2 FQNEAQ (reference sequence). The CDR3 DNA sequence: TGTGCCAGCAGCTTATTCGGGAGTGAGCAGTTCTTC. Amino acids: CASSLFGSEQFF.

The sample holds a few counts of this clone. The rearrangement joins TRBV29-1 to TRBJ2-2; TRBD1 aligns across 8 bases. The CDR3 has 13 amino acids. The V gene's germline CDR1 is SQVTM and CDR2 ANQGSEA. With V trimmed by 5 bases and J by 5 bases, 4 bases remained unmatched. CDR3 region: CSVSGGLTGELFF. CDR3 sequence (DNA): TGCAGCGTTTCAGGGGGCTTGACCGGGGAGCTGTTTTTT.

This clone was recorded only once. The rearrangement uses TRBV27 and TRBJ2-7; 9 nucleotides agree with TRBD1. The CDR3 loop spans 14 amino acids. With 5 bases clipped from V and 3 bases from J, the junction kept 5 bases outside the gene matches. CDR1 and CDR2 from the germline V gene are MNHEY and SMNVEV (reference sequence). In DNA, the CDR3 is TGTGCCAGCAGTCAAATGGGACAGGGCTACGAGCAGTACTTC. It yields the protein CASSQMGQGYEQYF.

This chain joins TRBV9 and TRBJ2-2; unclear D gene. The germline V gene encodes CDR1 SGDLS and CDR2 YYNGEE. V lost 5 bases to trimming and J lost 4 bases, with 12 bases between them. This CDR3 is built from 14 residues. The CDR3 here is CASRKQILTGELFF. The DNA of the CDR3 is TGTGCCAGCAGAAAACAGATACTCACCGGGGAGCTGTTTTTT.

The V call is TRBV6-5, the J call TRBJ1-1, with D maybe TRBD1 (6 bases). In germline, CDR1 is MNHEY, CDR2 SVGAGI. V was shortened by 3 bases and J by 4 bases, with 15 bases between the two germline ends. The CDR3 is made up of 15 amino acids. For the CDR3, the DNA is TGTGCCAGCAGTTATTGGGACACCCGTAGCACTGAAGCTTTCTTT. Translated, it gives CASSYWDTRSTEAFF.

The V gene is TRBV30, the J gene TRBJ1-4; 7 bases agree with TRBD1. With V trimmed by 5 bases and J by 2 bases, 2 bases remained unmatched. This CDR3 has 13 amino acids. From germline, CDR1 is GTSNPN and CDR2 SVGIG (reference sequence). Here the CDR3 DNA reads TGTGCCTGGGGGGGACAGACTAATGAAAAACTGTTTTTT. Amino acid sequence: CAWGGQTNEKLFF.

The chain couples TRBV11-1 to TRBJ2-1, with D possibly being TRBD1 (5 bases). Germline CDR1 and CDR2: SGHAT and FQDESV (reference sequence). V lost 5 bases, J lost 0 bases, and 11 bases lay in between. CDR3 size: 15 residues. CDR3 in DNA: TGTGCCAGCAGCCCGACAGTCAGCTCCTACAATGAGCAGTTCTTC. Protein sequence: CASSPTVSSYNEQFF.

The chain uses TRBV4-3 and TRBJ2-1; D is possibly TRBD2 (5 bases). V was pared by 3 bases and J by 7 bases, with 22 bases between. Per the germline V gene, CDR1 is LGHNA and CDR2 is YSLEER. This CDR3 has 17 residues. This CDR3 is CASSHLPRERIENEQFF. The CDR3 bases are TGCGCCAGCAGCCATCTCCCTCGGGAAAGGATTGAGAATGAGCAGTTCTTC.

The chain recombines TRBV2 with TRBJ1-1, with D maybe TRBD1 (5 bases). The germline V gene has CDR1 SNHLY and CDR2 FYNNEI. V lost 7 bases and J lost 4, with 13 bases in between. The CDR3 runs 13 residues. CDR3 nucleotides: TGTGCCAGCATATCAGAAACAGGCACTGAAGCTTTCTTT. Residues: CASISETGTEAFF.

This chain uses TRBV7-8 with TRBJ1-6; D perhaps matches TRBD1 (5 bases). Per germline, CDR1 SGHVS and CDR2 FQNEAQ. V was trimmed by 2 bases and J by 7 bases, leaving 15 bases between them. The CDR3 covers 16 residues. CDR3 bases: TGTGCCAGCAGCTTACGGCGGGGCTCGTTAAATTCACCCCTCCACTTT. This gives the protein CASSLRRGSLNSPLHF.